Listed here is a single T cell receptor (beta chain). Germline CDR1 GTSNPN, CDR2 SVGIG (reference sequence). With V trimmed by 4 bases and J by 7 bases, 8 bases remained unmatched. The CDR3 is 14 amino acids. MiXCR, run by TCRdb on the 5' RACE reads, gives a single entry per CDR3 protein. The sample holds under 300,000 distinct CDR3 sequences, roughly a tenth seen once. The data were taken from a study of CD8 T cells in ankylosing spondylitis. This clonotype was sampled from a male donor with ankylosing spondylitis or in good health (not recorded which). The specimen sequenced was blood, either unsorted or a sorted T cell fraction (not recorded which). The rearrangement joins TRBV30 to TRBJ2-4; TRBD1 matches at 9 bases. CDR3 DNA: TGTGCCTGGAACCACCTCGGGACAGGGAACATTCAGTACTTC. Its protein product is CAWNHLGTGNIQYF. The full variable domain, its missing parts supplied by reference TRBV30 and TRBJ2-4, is SQTIHQWPATLVQPVGSPLSLECTVEGTSNPNLYWYRQAAGRGLQLLFYSVGIGQISSEVPQNLSASRPQDRQFILSSKKLLLSDSGFYLCAWNHLGTGNIQYFGAGTRLSVL.